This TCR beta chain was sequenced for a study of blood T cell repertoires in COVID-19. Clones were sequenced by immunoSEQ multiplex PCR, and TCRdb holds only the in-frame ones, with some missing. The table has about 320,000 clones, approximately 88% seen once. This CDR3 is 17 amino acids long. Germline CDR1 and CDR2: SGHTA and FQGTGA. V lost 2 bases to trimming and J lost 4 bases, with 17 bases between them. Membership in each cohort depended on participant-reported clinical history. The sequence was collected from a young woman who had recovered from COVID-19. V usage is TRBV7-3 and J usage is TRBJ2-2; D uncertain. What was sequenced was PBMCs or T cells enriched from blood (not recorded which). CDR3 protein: CASSLETVIGGTGELFF. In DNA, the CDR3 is TGTGCCAGCAGCTTAGAAACGGTTATCGGTGGCACCGGGGAGCTGTTTTTT. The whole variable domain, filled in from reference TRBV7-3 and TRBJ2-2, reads GAGVSQTPSNKVTEKGKYVELRCDPISGHTALYWYRQSLGQGPEFLIYFQGTGAADDSGLPNDRFFAVRPEGSVSTLKIQRTERGDSAVYLCASSLETVIGGTGELFFGEGSRLTVL.